These 27 T cell receptor beta chains came from one sample sequenced in a study of blood T cell repertoires in COVID-19. Using immunoSEQ multiplex PCR, the repertoire was profiled, and TCRdb retains in-frame clones only, with some absent. Seen here are some 120,000 clones, 90% observed once, and the top ten hold around 3.8%. The sequenced sample was peripheral blood. The receptors shown here come from a man in his forties or fifties with active COVID-19.

This clone was observed a few times. One end of the junction does not line up with germline, which may come from a read error. V usage is TRBV2 and J usage is TRBJ2-1; 12 bases fit TRBD2. The CDR3 is made up of 14 amino acids. CDR1 and CDR2 (germline): SNHLY, FYNNEI. CDR3 sequence: CASREGLAGNEQFF. As DNA, the CDR3 is TGTGCCAGCAGGGAAGGACTAGCGGGGAATGAGCAGTTCTTC. Complete variable domain (other parts from reference TRBV2 and TRBJ2-1): EPEVTQTPSHQVTQMGQEVILRCVPISNHLYFYWYRQILGQKVEFLVSFYNNEISEKSEIFDDQFSVERPDGSNFTLKIRSTKLEDSAMYFCASREGLAGNEQFFGPGTRLTVL.

This clone showed up just once. The chain joins TRBV7-2 to TRBJ2-3, with D possibly matching TRBD1 (6 bases). The CDR3 extends over 14 amino acids. Trimming shortened V by 5 bases and J by 2 bases, and 11 bases separated the two germline ends. CDR1 and CDR2 from the germline V gene are SGHTA and FQGNSA. CDR3 sequence: CASSLQGNTDTQYF. In DNA, the CDR3 is TGTGCCAGCAGCCTACAGGGAAACACAGATACGCAGTATTTT.

The chain uses TRBV5-4 and TRBJ2-5; 7 bases line up with TRBD1. The CDR3 contains 13 residues. The germline V gene has CDR1 SGHNT and CDR2 YYREEE (reference sequence). Unmatched junction bases numbered 2, after V lost 4 bases and J lost 2 bases. This CDR3 is CASSKGQQETQYF. The DNA of the CDR3 is TGTGCCAGCAGCAAGGGACAGCAAGAGACCCAGTACTTC.

The rearrangement uses TRBV2 and TRBJ1-2; 7 positions match TRBD1. Trimming cost V 3 bases and J 2 bases; bases outside gene matches: 3. The length of the CDR3 is 14 residues. Germline V lookup: CDR1 SNHLY, CDR2 FYNNEI. The CDR3 DNA reads TGTGCCAGCAGTGATGGGACAGCGAACTATGGCTACACCTTC. It codes for CASSDGTANYGYTF.

This chain connects TRBV19 to TRBJ1-1; D is ambiguous. The V gene's germline CDR1 is LNHDA and CDR2 SQIVND (reference sequence). The CDR3 loop spans 14 amino acids. The V end lost 7 bases, the J end lost 3 bases, and 15 bases lay between the germline ends. In DNA form, the CDR3 reads TGTGCCAGTACCTCCGGGCGAGGGTACACTGAAGCTTTCTTT. It is translated as CASTSGRGYTEAFF.

The V and J genes are TRBV11-3 and TRBJ2-7; D might be TRBD2 (5 bases). The CDR3 loop spans 11 amino acids. V lost 5 bases and J 5 bases, leaving 7 bases between the germline ends. Germline CDR1 and CDR2: SGHNT and YENEEA. The CDR3 DNA follows: TGTGCCAGCAGCGTCGGGGACGAGCAGTACGTC. It translates to CASSVGDEQYV.

V and J are TRBV5-1 and TRBJ2-1; TRBD1 matches 9 bases. V trimming: 6 bases; J trimming: 7 bases; junction bases outside the gene matches: 8. Germline loops: CDR1 SGHRS, CDR2 YFSETQ. The CDR3 is 14 amino acids. CDR3 in amino acids: CASTTGTGYNEQFF. DNA for the CDR3: TGCGCCAGCACAACTGGGACAGGGTATAATGAGCAGTTCTTC.

This chain connects TRBV14 to TRBJ1-6; D is unclear. V was pared by 1 base and J by 10 bases, with 14 bases between. The CDR3 spans 15 residues. CDR1 is SGHDN, CDR2 FVKESK, per germline. The CDR3 coding sequence is TGTGCCAGCAGCCAAGGAGTGGGAGGCCGCTCACCCCTCCACTTT. Translating it yields CASSQGVGGRSPLHF.

This clone was recorded once. This chain connects TRBV6-5 to TRBJ2-5, with TRBD2 matching over 8 bases. V lost 5 bases to trimming and J lost 0 bases; unmatched junction nucleotides: 5. The CDR3 spans 15 residues. The V gene's germline CDR1 is MNHEY and CDR2 SVGAGI. Here the CDR3 DNA reads TGTGCCAGCAGTACCATAGCGGGGTACCAAGAGACCCAGTACTTC. Its translation: CASSTIAGYQETQYF.

V and J are TRBV19 and TRBJ2-1, with 10 positions matching TRBD2. Germline lookup yields CDR1 LNHDA and CDR2 SQIVND (reference sequence). V was pared by 9 bases and J by 2 bases, with 4 bases of the junction left unmatched. This CDR3 is built from 14 residues. CDR3 nucleotides: TGTGCCAGCCAGCGGGAGGGACCCTACAATGAGCAGTTCTTC. Residues: CASQREGPYNEQFF.

CDR3 in DNA: TGTGCCAGCAGCCGTGCGTGGAGCCCAACGCAGTACTTC. It is translated as CASSRAWSPTQYF. This sequence joins TRBV5-6 and TRBJ2-7; D remains unclear. The CDR3 totals 13 residues. Germline assignment: CDR1 SGHDT and CDR2 YYEEEE. Trimming removed 4 bases at V and 9 bases at J, with 17 bases between.

The genes are TRBV6-5 and TRBJ2-3, with 10 positions matching TRBD2. V lost 2 bases to trimming and J lost 7 bases; unmatched junction nucleotides: 6. The CDR3 has 15 amino acids. The germline V gene has CDR1 MNHEY and CDR2 SVGAGI. The CDR3 sequence is CASSYQLAGSNTQYF. The CDR3 region has the DNA TGTGCCAGCAGTTACCAACTAGCGGGGTCAAATACGCAGTATTTT.

The J gene is TRBJ2-1, the V gene TRBV25-1; 9 positions agree with TRBD1. Trimming at V came to 5 bases and at J to 7 bases, leaving 9 bases not matched to a gene. Per germline, CDR1 MGHDK and CDR2 SYGVNS. The CDR3 sequence is 15 residues long. The CDR3 DNA reads TGTGCCAGCAGTATATCCGGGACAGGGTTGAATGAGCAGTTCTTC. It encodes CASSISGTGLNEQFF.

The chain joins TRBV19 to TRBJ1-2; 8 bases map to TRBD1. The CDR3 is made up of 13 amino acids. Losses at the gene ends were 6 bases for V and 4 bases for J; bases not matched to a gene: 4. Germline CDR1 is LNHDA and CDR2 is SQIVND (reference sequence). Here the CDR3 reads CASSRTGPYGYTF. In DNA, the CDR3 is TGTGCCAGTAGCCGGACAGGGCCCTATGGCTACACCTTC. The full variable domain, rest sourced from reference TRBV19 and TRBJ1-2, is DGGITQSPKYLFRKEGQNVTLSCEQNLNHDAMYWYRQDPGQGLRLIYYSQIVNDFQKGDIAEGYSVSREKKESFPLTVTSAQKNPTAFYLCASSRTGPYGYTFGSGTRLTVV.

This rearrangement joins TRBV24-1 to TRBJ2-2, with 10 bases that match TRBD2. Germline V CDR1 and CDR2: KGHDR, SFDVKD. The CDR3 totals 13 residues. Germline trimming cut 9 bases from V and 5 bases from J; bases unmatched to any gene: 2. CDR3 sequence (DNA): TGTGCCACCGGACTAGCGGCAACCGGGGAGCTGTTTTTT. It yields the protein CATGLAATGELFF.

The CDR3 region is CASSLDPGNQPQHF. CDR3 DNA: TGCGCCAGCAGCTTGGATCCGGGAAATCAGCCCCAGCATTTT. J is TRBJ1-5 and V is TRBV5-1; no reliable D call. V lost 0 bases and J lost 4, with 8 bases in between. This CDR3 is built from 14 residues. Germline V lookup: CDR1 SGHRS, CDR2 YFSETQ.

The chain is built from TRBV6-6 and TRBJ2-2; perhaps TRBD1 as D (6 bases). Trimming stripped 6 bases from V and 4 bases from J, with 12 bases between. Germline lookup yields CDR1 MNHNY and CDR2 SVGAGI (reference sequence). This CDR3 region has 14 residues. The CDR3 spells CASRIQGRTGELFF. The CDR3 nucleotides read TGTGCCAGCAGAATACAGGGTCGCACCGGGGAGCTGTTTTTT.

As for this clone: At one of its ends the junction is not consistent with the germline gene, which may arise from a read error. V usage is TRBV4-1 and J usage is TRBJ1-6; D may be TRBD1 (5 bases). The CDR3 runs to 15 residues. Germline assignment: CDR1 MGHRA and CDR2 YSYEKL. CDR3 in amino acids: CVSSQERRVGSPLHF. CDR3 nucleotides: TGCGTCAGCAGCCAAGAACGCAGGGTAGGATCACCCCTCCACTTT.

This chain joins TRBV24-1 and TRBJ1-5, with 7 nucleotides matching TRBD1. Germline V gene lookup returns CDR1 KGHDR and CDR2 SFDVKD. This CDR3 comprises 16 residues. The V segment lost 2 bases and the J segment 0 bases; nucleotides outside the gene matches: 3. DNA of the CDR3: TGTGCCACCAGTGATTCAAGACAGGGTAGCAATCAGCCCCAGCATTTT. Amino acid sequence: CATSDSRQGSNQPQHF.

This chain connects TRBV2 to TRBJ2-3, with 9 bases matching TRBD2. The V and J ends lost 4 bases and 4 bases, in that order; junction bases with no gene match: 12. This CDR3 is 17 amino acids long. The germline CDR1 and CDR2 sequences are SNHLY and FYNNEI. The CDR3 bases are TGTGCCAGCAGTGGAATTTCGGGCGGGGGGGCGTCAGATACGCAGTATTTT. Its protein product is CASSGISGGGASDTQYF.

The chain recombines TRBV7-3 with TRBJ2-3; 7 bases match TRBD1. The CDR3 runs 13 residues. Unmatched junction bases numbered 5, after V lost 5 bases and J lost 6 bases. Germline values: CDR1 SGHTA, CDR2 FQGTGA. CDR3 region: CASSPGGRDTQYF. The CDR3 DNA reads as TGTGCCAGCAGCCCAGGGGGTAGGGATACGCAGTATTTT.

V usage is TRBV7-8 and J usage is TRBJ1-6; TRBD1 is a possible D gene (6 bases). V lost 4 bases and J 8 bases, leaving 12 bases between the germline ends. This CDR3 comprises 14 residues. CDR1 and CDR2 (germline): SGHVS, FQNEAQ. CDR3 region: CASSSTGRDSPLHF. Written as DNA, the CDR3 is TGTGCCAGCAGCTCTACAGGGAGGGATTCACCCCTCCACTTT.

CDR3 residues: CASSPGTGGLYEQYV. CDR3 DNA: TGTGCCAGCAGTCCCGGGACAGGGGGCCTCTACGAGCAGTACGTC. This chain joins TRBV6-5 and TRBJ2-7; 12 nucleotides match TRBD1. This CDR3 has 15 residues. Germline assignment: CDR1 MNHEY and CDR2 SVGAGI. J gave up 3 bases and V 5 bases, and 5 bases lay outside the gene matches.

V gene TRBV19 combines with J gene TRBJ1-2; maybe TRBD1 (6 bases). V lost 6 bases and J lost 0, with 11 bases in between. Germline CDR1 reads LNHDA; CDR2 reads SQIVND (reference sequence). The CDR3 has 14 amino acids. Written as DNA, the CDR3 is TGTGCCAGTAGCAAACAGGGAACTAACTATGGCTACACCTTC. Translated, it gives CASSKQGTNYGYTF.

The chain recombines TRBV5-4 with TRBJ1-2, with 8 bases fitting TRBD1. The CDR3 extends over 15 amino acids. Trimming took 4 bases from V and 5 from J; bases not matched to a gene: 10. Germline V lookup: CDR1 SGHNT, CDR2 YYREEE (reference sequence). In DNA, the CDR3 is TGTGCCAGCAGCCGCCCGACAGGGGAGAAATATGGCTACACCTTC. It specifies CASSRPTGEKYGYTF.

The chain carries TRBV12-3 or TRBV12-4 and TRBJ2-1, with TRBD2 as a possible D gene (6 bases). The CDR3 covers 12 residues. Trimming removed 5 bases from V and 9 bases from J, with 11 bases in between. CDR3 DNA: TGTGCCAGCAGTCAGGAGGGTGGTGAGCAGTTCTTC. Translating gives CASSQEGGEQFF.

As regards this clone: The sample holds other DNA sequences that translate to the same CDR3. V gene TRBV6-5 combines with J gene TRBJ1-5; no clear D gene. In germline, CDR1 is MNHEY, CDR2 SVGAGI. The CDR3 totals 13 residues. V lost 4 bases and J lost 4, with 8 bases in between. This chain's CDR3 is CASSFTANQPQHF. The CDR3 DNA reads as TGTGCCAGCAGTTTCACAGCAAATCAGCCCCAGCATTTT.